The 27 T cell receptor beta chains reported below all come from one sample, sequenced in a study of cytomegalovirus exposure and HLA in healthy donors. Method: immunoSEQ multiplex PCR; TCRdb's copy keeps in-frame clones and lacks some. The table lists around 200,000 clones, about 81% of them singletons, with around 1.2% in the top ten. Input material: PBMCs. These receptors were obtained from a woman in her twenties or thirties in good health and CMV-seronegative.

V gene TRBV28 combines with J gene TRBJ1-1; D unclear. Trimming took 9 bases from V and 1 from J, leaving 6 bases between them. Looked up from germline, CDR1 is MDHEN and CDR2 is SYDVKM. This CDR3 contains 11 residues. The CDR3 DNA follows: TGTGCCAGTGTCGGGAACACTGAAGCTTTCTTT. As protein: CASVGNTEAFF.

The CDR3 region is CASSPDSGFSYEQYF. CDR3 nucleotides: TGTGCCAGCAGCCCGGACAGTGGCTTCTCCTACGAGCAGTACTTC. This chain joins TRBV7-7 and TRBJ2-7, with D tentatively TRBD1 (6 bases). Trimming pared 5 bases from V and 0 bases from J, leaving 14 bases between. Germline V gene data show CDR1 as SSHAT and CDR2 as FNYEAQ (reference sequence). The CDR3 is 15 amino acids. Based on the CDR3 plus reference TRBV7-7 and TRBJ2-7, the full variable domain is GAGVSQSPRYKVTKRGQDVTLRCDPISSHATLYWYQQALGQGPEFLTYFNYEAQPDKSGLPSDRFSAERPEGSISTLTIQRTEQRDSAMYRCASSPDSGFSYEQYFGPGTRLTVT.

The V call is TRBV15, the J call TRBJ1-4; TRBD1 is a possible D gene (5 bases). CDR3 length: 16 amino acids. The germline V gene encodes CDR1 LNHNV and CDR2 YYDKDF (reference sequence). V lost 0 bases and J 5 bases, leaving 13 bases between the germline ends. Here the CDR3 DNA reads TGTGCCACCAGCAGAGATCGGGGGAGAGGCAATGAAAAACTGTTTTTT. Translating gives CATSRDRGRGNEKLFF.

V is TRBV30 and J is TRBJ2-7, with D maybe TRBD2 (5 bases). This CDR3 region has 12 residues. Trimming removed 4 bases from V and 10 bases from J, with 17 bases in between. Per germline, CDR1 GTSNPN and CDR2 SVGIG (reference sequence). The CDR3 spells CAWNDGNTRQYF. The CDR3 coding sequence is TGTGCCTGGAATGACGGGAACACGAGACAGTACTTC.

The gene calls are TRBV2 and TRBJ1-5, with TRBD1 matching 9 bases. Germline CDR1 and CDR2: SNHLY and FYNNEI. V gave up 6 bases and J gave up 2 bases; unmatched junction bases: 2. The length of the CDR3 is 14 residues. As DNA, the CDR3 is TGTGCCAGCAGGGGACAGGGTGGCAATCAGCCCCAGCATTTT. Translation gives CASRGQGGNQPQHF.

This chain connects TRBV4-2 to TRBJ2-3; 7 bases map to TRBD2. Per the germline V gene, CDR1 is LGHNA and CDR2 is YNFKEQ. There are 15 residues in the CDR3. J gave up 4 bases and V 6 bases, and 10 bases lay outside the gene matches. The CDR3 bases are TGTGCCAGCAGTCCTGGACTAGTCCAACCAGATACGCAGTATTTT. It yields the protein CASSPGLVQPDTQYF.

This chain joins TRBV2 and TRBJ2-1, with D perhaps matching TRBD2 (6 bases). Trimming removed 6 bases at V and 8 bases at J, with 11 bases between. Germline V gene lookup returns CDR1 SNHLY and CDR2 FYNNEI. This CDR3 spans 12 amino acids. CDR3 DNA sequence: TGTGCCAGCAGGTCGTGGGAGGATGAGCAGTTCTTC. The encoded protein is CASRSWEDEQFF.

V is TRBV23-1 and J is TRBJ2-5; 7 nucleotides line up with TRBD1. TRBV23-1 is known as an ORF, though its function is uncertain. The CDR3 totals 11 residues. V lost 6 bases to trimming and J lost 5 bases; unmatched junction nucleotides: 0. CDR3 sequence: CASRQGETQYF. CDR3 nucleotides: TGCGCCAGCAGACAGGGGGAGACCCAGTACTTC.

This chain uses TRBV27 with TRBJ2-4, with a possible D match to TRBD2 (5 bases). The CDR3 covers 16 residues. The V end lost 3 bases, the J end lost 3 bases, and 15 bases lay between the germline ends. From germline, CDR1 is MNHEY and CDR2 SMNVEV (reference sequence). CDR3 bases: TGTGCCAGCAGTTTTAACGGACTTCTTGGCAAAAACATTCAGTACTTC. Amino acids: CASSFNGLLGKNIQYF.

This clone was counted ten times or more. The chain employs TRBV7-9 and TRBJ2-7, with D perhaps TRBD1 (5 bases). Trimming stripped 5 bases from V and 1 base from J, with 18 bases between. CDR3 size: 16 residues. The germline gives CDR1 SEHNR, CDR2 FQNEAQ (reference sequence). The DNA for the CDR3 is TGTGCCAGCAGCCCAGGAGCAACAGGTGGGTCCTACGAGCAGTACTTC. Its translation is CASSPGATGGSYEQYF.

The chain links TRBV9 to TRBJ1-6; D not certain. Germline V gives CDR1 SGDLS, CDR2 YYNGEE. With 2 bases removed from V and 8 bases from J, the gap between germline ends came to 11 bases. The CDR3 contains 14 residues. CDR3 in amino acids: CASSVRRVDSPLHF. The CDR3 DNA follows: TGTGCCAGCAGCGTTCGACGGGTGGATTCACCCCTCCACTTT. The full variable domain, in which reference TRBV9 and TRBJ1-6 provide the parts outside the CDR3, is DSGVTQTPKHLITATGQRVTLRCSPRSGDLSVYWYQQSLDQGLQFLIQYYNGEERAKGNILERFSAQQFPDLHSELNLSSLELGDSALYFCASSVRRVDSPLHFGNGTRLTVT.

The chain joins TRBV2 to TRBJ2-2; tentatively, D is TRBD1 (5 bases). CDR1 is SNHLY, CDR2 FYNNEI, per germline. The CDR3 totals 14 residues. The V end lost 3 bases, the J end lost 5 bases, and 10 bases lay between the germline ends. This CDR3 is CASSEQGGTGELFF. CDR3 DNA: TGTGCCAGCAGTGAGCAGGGCGGAACCGGGGAGCTGTTTTTT.

The chain has TRBV7-6 and TRBJ2-1; possible D gene TRBD2, 6 bases. The V gene lost 5 bases and the J gene lost 8 bases, with 19 bases spanning the gap. The CDR3 is made up of 15 amino acids. Germline V lookup: CDR1 SGHVS, CDR2 FNYEAQ. The CDR3 spells CASSPGLRRGDEQFF. CDR3 in DNA: TGTGCCAGCAGCCCGGGACTGCGCCGCGGAGATGAGCAGTTCTTC.

The chain is built from TRBV10-2 and TRBJ1-5, with D unresolved. This CDR3 comprises 14 residues. Germline V lookup: CDR1 WSHSY, CDR2 SAAADI. V was cut by 1 base and J by 4 bases, with 8 bases left in between. CDR3 amino acids: CASSEWAVNQPQHF. In DNA, the CDR3 is TGCGCCAGCAGTGAGTGGGCAGTAAATCAGCCCCAGCATTTT.

The chain employs TRBV4-1 and TRBJ1-5, with D possibly matching TRBD1 (5 bases). This CDR3 has 19 amino acids. The germline gives CDR1 MGHRA, CDR2 YSYEKL. Trimming left V 1 base short and J 5 bases short, with 24 bases between. CDR3: CASSQGVIGRAIRDQPQHF. DNA for the CDR3: TGCGCCAGCAGCCAAGGCGTGATTGGTAGGGCAATCAGGGATCAGCCCCAGCATTTT.

For the CDR3, the DNA is TGTGCCAGCAAACAGGGAAGAGGTCAGCCCCAGCATTTT. Encoded protein: CASKQGRGQPQHF. The chain is built from TRBV6-5 and TRBJ1-5, with D possibly matching TRBD1 (6 bases). Trimming left V 7 bases short and J 6 bases short, with 13 bases between. This CDR3 comprises 13 residues. From germline, CDR1 is MNHEY and CDR2 SVGAGI.

This sequence joins TRBV10-2 and TRBJ1-2; tentatively, D is TRBD1 (6 bases). The CDR3 consists of 15 residues. V shed 2 bases and J shed 4 bases, with 14 bases lying between them. Looked up from germline, CDR1 is WSHSY and CDR2 is SAAADI. The CDR3 is CASSEGNRAGYGYTF. Written as DNA, the CDR3 is TGCGCCAGCAGTGAGGGGAACAGGGCAGGCTATGGCTACACCTTC.

The CDR3 bases are TGTGCCACCAGCAGATATCTTGGACAGGGGGACACTGAAGCTTTCTTT. This codes for CATSRYLGQGDTEAFF. The chain joins TRBV15 to TRBJ1-1; TRBD1 matches 10 bases. Losses at the gene ends were 2 bases for V and 3 bases for J; bases not matched to a gene: 6. This CDR3 region has 16 residues. Germline assignment: CDR1 LNHNV and CDR2 YYDKDF (reference sequence). The whole variable domain, remainder taken from reference TRBV15 and TRBJ1-1, is DAMVIQNPRYQVTQFGKPVTLSCSQTLNHNVMYWYQQKSSQAPKLLFHYYDKDFNNEADTPDNFQSRRPNTSFCFLDIRSPGLGDTAMYLCATSRYLGQGDTEAFFGQGTRLTVV.

This clone showed up many times. The chain links TRBV15 to TRBJ2-1; D remains ambiguous. The CDR3 is 13 residues long. The V gene's germline CDR1 is LNHNV and CDR2 YYDKDF (reference sequence). With 1 base removed from V and 6 bases from J, the gap between germline ends came to 7 bases. Written as DNA, the CDR3 is TGTGCCACCAGCAGAGTCCCCAGCAATGAGCAGTTCTTC. Translated: CATSRVPSNEQFF.

J is TRBJ2-7 and V is TRBV19, with D possibly matching TRBD2 (6 bases). There are 12 residues in the CDR3. V was trimmed by 5 bases and J by 5 bases, leaving 10 bases between them. Germline V gene lookup returns CDR1 LNHDA and CDR2 SQIVND (reference sequence). In nucleotides, the CDR3 is TGTGCCAGTAGTCCGGGACTGAACGAGCAGTACTTC. As protein: CASSPGLNEQYF.

The V and J genes are TRBV6-1 and TRBJ2-3, with 9 bases that match TRBD1. Trimming removed 5 bases from V and 4 bases from J; junction bases left unmatched: 7. From germline, CDR1 is MNHNS and CDR2 SASEGT. The CDR3 contains 15 residues. CDR3 amino acids: CASSHRDRESDTQYF. The CDR3 DNA follows: TGTGCCAGCAGTCACCGGGACAGGGAATCAGATACGCAGTATTTT.

This clone was seen more than once but under ten times. This chain joins TRBV5-1 and TRBJ1-1; 7 bases align to TRBD1. CDR1 SGHRS and CDR2 YFSETQ come from the germline V gene. J gave up 5 bases and V 4 bases, and 5 bases lay outside the gene matches. This CDR3 is built from 13 residues. Written as DNA, the CDR3 is TGCGCCAGCAGCCTGACAGGGAGGACTGAAGCTTTCTTT. Amino acid sequence: CASSLTGRTEAFF.

This sequence joins TRBV20-1 and TRBJ1-2, with 8 bases fitting TRBD1. Per germline, CDR1 DFQATT and CDR2 SNEGSKA (reference sequence). The CDR3 totals 11 residues. The junction had 6 bases not matched to a gene; V was cut back by 7 bases and J by 8 bases. The CDR3 nucleotides are TGCAGTGGGGCGACAGGGGCGGGCTACACCTTC. Protein product: CSGATGAGYTF.

The chain links TRBV5-1 to TRBJ1-1; D might be TRBD1 (5 bases). This CDR3 region has 15 residues. Germline V gene lookup returns CDR1 SGHRS and CDR2 YFSETQ. V lost 5 bases and J 5 bases, leaving 19 bases between the germline ends. The CDR3 region has the DNA TGCGCCAGCAGACTTCGTTCAGGGCCCGAGACTGAAGCTTTCTTT. It specifies CASRLRSGPETEAFF.

This chain uses TRBV27 with TRBJ1-5; D is perhaps TRBD1 (6 bases). Trimming shortened V by 4 bases and J by 3 bases, and 19 bases separated the two germline ends. Germline loops: CDR1 MNHEY, CDR2 SMNVEV (reference sequence). The CDR3 sequence is 17 residues long. Written as DNA, the CDR3 is TGTGCCAGCAGTTCCACAGGGACCATCAGACCCAATCAGCCCCAGCATTTT. It yields the protein CASSSTGTIRPNQPQHF.

The J gene is TRBJ1-2, the V gene TRBV5-4; no firm D call. Trimming pared 2 bases from V and 8 bases from J, leaving 16 bases between. The CDR3 totals 14 residues. Germline-derived CDR1 and CDR2 are SGHNT and YYREEE (reference sequence). The CDR3 DNA is TGTGCCAGCAGCTTTAGGACTCCCGGTGAAGGCTACACCTTC. Its protein product is CASSFRTPGEGYTF.

The chain joins TRBV19 to TRBJ2-4; tentatively, D is TRBD1 (6 bases). Germline V gene data show CDR1 as LNHDA and CDR2 as SQIVND (reference sequence). The CDR3 runs 14 residues. Trimming took off 5 bases at V and 12 bases at J, with 20 bases between the two ends. The CDR3 DNA sequence: TGTGCCAGTAGTCCACAGGGAACCACCGGCCATCAGTACTTC. Its protein product is CASSPQGTTGHQYF.